This T cell receptor (beta chain) comes out of a study of T-cell memory formation after mild COVID-19. About the study: Clusters of TCRs were largely donor specific. General study results and limits: Proof of SARS-CoV-2 specificity was absent for the second-wave clones that crested on day 37.

The CDR3 covers 17 residues. The germline CDR1 and CDR2 sequences are SNHLY and FYNNEI. The germline V and J ends were trimmed by 5 bases and 3 bases, with 22 bases remaining between them. A word on this clonotype: The target antigen is unknown.

TCRdb re-called the 5' RACE reads with MiXCR, one entry per CDR3 protein. The sample contains 250,000 to 300,000 distinct CDR3 sequences, roughly 15% of which appear only once. This chain links TRBV2 with TRBJ2-5; the D call may be TRBD1 or TRBD2 (5 bases each). This TCR derives from a man aged 18 to 30 who had mild COVID-19 (a few samples of this study predate the infection). Cell type and time point are not known. The sample comprised PBMCs or a T cell subset sorted from them (not recorded which). The CDR3 region is CASSLTSGPVGKETQYF. DNA of the CDR3: TGTGCCAGCAGTCTAACCTCGGGGCCAGTGGGAAAAGAGACCCAGTACTTC.